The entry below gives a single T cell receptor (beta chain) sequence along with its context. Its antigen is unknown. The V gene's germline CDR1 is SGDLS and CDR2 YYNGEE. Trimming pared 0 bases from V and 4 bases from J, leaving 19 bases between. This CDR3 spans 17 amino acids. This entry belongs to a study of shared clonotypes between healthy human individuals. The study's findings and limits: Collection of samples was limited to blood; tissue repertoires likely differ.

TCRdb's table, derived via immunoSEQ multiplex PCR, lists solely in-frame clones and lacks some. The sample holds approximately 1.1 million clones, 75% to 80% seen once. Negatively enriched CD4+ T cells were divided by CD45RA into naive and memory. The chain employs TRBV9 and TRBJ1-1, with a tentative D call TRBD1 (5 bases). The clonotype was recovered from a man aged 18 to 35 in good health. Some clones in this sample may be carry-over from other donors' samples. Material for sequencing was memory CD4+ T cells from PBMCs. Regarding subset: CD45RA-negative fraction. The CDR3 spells CASSVAPSDGGGTEAFF. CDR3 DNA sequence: TGTGCCAGCAGCGTAGCCCCATCGGACGGCGGGGGCACTGAAGCTTTCTTT.